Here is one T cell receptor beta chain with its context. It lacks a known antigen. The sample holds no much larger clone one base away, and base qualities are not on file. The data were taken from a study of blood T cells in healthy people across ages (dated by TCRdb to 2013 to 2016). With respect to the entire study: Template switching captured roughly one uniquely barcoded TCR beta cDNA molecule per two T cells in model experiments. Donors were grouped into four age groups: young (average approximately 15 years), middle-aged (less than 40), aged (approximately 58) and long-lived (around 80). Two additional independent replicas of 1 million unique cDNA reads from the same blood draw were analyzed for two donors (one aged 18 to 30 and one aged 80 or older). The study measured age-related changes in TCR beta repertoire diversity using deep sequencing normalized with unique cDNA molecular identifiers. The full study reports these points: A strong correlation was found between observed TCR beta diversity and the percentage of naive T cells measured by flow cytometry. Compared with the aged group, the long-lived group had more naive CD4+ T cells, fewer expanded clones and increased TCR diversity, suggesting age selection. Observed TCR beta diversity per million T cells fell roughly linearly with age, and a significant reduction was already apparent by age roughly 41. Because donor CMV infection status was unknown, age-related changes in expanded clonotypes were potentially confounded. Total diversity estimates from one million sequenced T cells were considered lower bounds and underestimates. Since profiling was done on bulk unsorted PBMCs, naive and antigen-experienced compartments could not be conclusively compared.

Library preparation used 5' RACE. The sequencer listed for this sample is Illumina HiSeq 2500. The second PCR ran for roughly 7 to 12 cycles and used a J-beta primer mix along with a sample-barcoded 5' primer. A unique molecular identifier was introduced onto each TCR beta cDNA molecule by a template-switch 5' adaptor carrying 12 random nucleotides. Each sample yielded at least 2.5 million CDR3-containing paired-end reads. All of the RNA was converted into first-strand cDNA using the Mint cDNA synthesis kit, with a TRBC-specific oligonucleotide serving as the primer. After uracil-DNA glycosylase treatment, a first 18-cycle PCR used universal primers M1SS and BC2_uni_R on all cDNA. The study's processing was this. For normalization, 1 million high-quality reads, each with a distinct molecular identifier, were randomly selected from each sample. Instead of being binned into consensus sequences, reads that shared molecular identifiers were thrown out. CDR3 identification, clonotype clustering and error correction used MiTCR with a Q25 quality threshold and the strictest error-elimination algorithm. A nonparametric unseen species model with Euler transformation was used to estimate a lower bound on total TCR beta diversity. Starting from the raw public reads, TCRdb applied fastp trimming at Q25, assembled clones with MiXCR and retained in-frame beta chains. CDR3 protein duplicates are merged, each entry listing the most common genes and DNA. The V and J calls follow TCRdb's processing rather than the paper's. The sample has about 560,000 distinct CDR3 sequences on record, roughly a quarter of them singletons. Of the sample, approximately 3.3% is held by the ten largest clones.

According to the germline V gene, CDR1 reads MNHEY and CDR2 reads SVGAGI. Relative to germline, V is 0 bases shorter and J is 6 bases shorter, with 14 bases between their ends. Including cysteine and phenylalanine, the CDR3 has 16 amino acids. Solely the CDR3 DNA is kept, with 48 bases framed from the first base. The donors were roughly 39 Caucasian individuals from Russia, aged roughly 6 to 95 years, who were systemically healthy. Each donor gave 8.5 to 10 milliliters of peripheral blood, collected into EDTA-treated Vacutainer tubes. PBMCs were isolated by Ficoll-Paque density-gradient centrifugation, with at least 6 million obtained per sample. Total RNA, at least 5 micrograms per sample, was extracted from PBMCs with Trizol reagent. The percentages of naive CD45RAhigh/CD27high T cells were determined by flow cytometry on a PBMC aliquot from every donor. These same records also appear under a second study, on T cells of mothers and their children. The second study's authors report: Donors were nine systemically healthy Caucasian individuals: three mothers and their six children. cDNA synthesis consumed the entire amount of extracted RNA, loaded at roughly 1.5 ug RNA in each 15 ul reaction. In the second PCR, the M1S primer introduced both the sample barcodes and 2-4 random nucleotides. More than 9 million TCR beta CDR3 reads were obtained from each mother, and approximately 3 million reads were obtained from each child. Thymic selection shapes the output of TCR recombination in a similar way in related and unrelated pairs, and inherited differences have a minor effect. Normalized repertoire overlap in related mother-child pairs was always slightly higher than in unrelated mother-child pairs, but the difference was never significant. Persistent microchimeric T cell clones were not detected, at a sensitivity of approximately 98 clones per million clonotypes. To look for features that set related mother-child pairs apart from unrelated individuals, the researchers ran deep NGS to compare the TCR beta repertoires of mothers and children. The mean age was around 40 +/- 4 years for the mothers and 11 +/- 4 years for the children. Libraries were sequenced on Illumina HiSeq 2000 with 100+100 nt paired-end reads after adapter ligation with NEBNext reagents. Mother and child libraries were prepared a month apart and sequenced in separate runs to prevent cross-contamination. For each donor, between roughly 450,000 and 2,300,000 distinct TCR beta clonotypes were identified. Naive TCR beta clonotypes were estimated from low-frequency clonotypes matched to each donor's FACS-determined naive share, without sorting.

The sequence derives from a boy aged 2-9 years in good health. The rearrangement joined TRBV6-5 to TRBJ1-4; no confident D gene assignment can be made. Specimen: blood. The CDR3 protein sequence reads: CASSYSTGFKDEKLFF. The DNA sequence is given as TGTGCCAGCAGTTACTCGACGGGGTTCAAGGATGAAAAACTGTTTTTT.